The present entry profiles one T cell receptor (beta chain) with its context. The table came from immunoSEQ multiplex PCR; TCRdb's copy has only in-frame clones and leaves some out. The sample yields millions of clones, roughly 95% seen once. The CDR3 consists of 13 residues. Per the germline V gene, CDR1 is SNHLY and CDR2 is FYNNEI. Deletions cut 3 bases from V and 7 bases from J, with 10 bases between. The data stem from a study of shared clonotypes between healthy human individuals. The sequencing input was naive CD4+ T cells sorted from blood. The subset here: CD45RA+ positively selected. The receptor comes from a man aged 18 to 29 in good health. This chain connects TRBV2 to TRBJ2-1; TRBD2 is a possible D gene (6 bases). The CDR3 sequence: CASSDWGVNEQFF. The CDR3 DNA reads TGTGCCAGCAGTGACTGGGGGGTGAATGAGCAGTTCTTC.